This TCR beta chain derives from a study of T cells in tumors after PD-1 blockade. Across the study: Daily vismodegib 150 mg continued in a subset of anti-PD-1-treated patients.

Sequenced by immunoSEQ multiplex PCR; TCRdb stores in-frame clones only, minus some. There are around 45,000 clones in the sample; approximately 75% occur only once, and about a sixth lies in the top ten. Trimming cost V 4 bases and J 6 bases, with 10 bases left between them. The CDR3 runs 11 residues. In germline, CDR1 is DFQATT, CDR2 SNEGSKA (reference sequence). Only one count was recorded for this clone. This specimen consisted of PBMCs, obtained before anti-PD-1 treatment. This receptor was obtained from a human donor with basal cell carcinoma. This chain joins TRBV20-1 and TRBJ2-7; D is unclear. In nucleotides, the CDR3 is TGCAGTGCTACCCGGAGTGGCGAGCAGTACTTC. Residues: CSATRSGEQYF.